These 8 T cell receptor beta chains share one sample of origin, sequenced in a study of shared clonotypes between healthy human individuals. TCRdb's table, derived via immunoSEQ multiplex PCR, lists solely in-frame clones and lacks some. The sample contains more than 2,000,000 clones, 90% to 95% of which appear only once. The sequenced material came from naive CD4+ T cells sorted from blood. Subset specified: CD45RA+ positively selected. These receptors originate from a man aged 18-30 years in good health.

Of note for this clone: At one of its ends the junction is not consistent with the germline gene, which may arise from a read error. The CDR3 loop is CAWSSMAGGDTHF. The CDR3 DNA reads TGTGCCTGGAGTTCAATGGCAGGGGGGGACACTCACTTC. This rearrangement joins TRBV30 to TRBJ2-7; D is perhaps TRBD1 or TRBD2 (7 bases each). Germline V CDR1 and CDR2: GTSNPN, SVGIG (reference sequence). The CDR3 extends over 13 amino acids.

The J gene is TRBJ1-4, the V gene TRBV7-2; weak D call: TRBD1 (6 bases). Germline V CDR1 and CDR2: SGHTA, FQGNSA. The V and J ends lost 2 bases and 3 bases respectively, with 7 bases between them. The CDR3 runs 14 residues. The DNA for the CDR3 is TGTGCCAGCAGCTTATGGGGGCCTAATGAAAAACTGTTTTTT. Residues: CASSLWGPNEKLFF.

The rearrangement uses TRBV19 and TRBJ2-5; 7 positions agree with TRBD2. The V gene's germline CDR1 is LNHDA and CDR2 SQIVND (reference sequence). V lost 5 bases and J lost 4; bases outside the gene matches: 7. The CDR3 runs to 14 residues. The CDR3 is CASSEGGGTETQYF. Written as DNA, the CDR3 is TGTGCCAGTAGTGAGGGCGGGGGAACAGAGACCCAGTACTTC.

The rearrangement uses TRBV29-1 and TRBJ1-1, with a tentative D call TRBD1 (6 bases). Germline V gene lookup returns CDR1 SQVTM and CDR2 ANQGSEA. The CDR3 covers 9 residues. V was cut by 6 bases and J by 8 bases, with 7 bases left in between. Here the CDR3 reads CSVQGEAFF. CDR3 bases: TGCAGCGTCCAGGGGGAAGCTTTCTTT.

The chain combines TRBV11-2 with TRBJ1-6, with D maybe TRBD1 (6 bases). The germline CDR1 and CDR2 sequences are SGHAT and FQNNGV. CDR3 length equals 18 residues. V dropped 2 bases and J dropped 0 bases, with 14 bases sitting between them. CDR3 sequence: CASSLKGGLSSYNSPLHF. CDR3 sequence (DNA): TGTGCCAGCAGCTTAAAGGGGGGCCTCAGCTCCTATAATTCACCCCTCCACTTT.

This chain links TRBV4-1 with TRBJ1-5, with D unresolved. Trimming took off 4 bases at V and 1 base at J, with 8 bases between the two ends. This CDR3 comprises 14 residues. Germline V gene lookup returns CDR1 MGHRA and CDR2 YSYEKL. The CDR3 DNA follows: TGCGCCAGCAGCCGGCAGGTCAGCAATCAGCCCCAGCATTTT. Translation gives CASSRQVSNQPQHF.

The sample holds a few counts of this clone. The DNA of the CDR3 is TGTGCCAGCACCAGGACAGGCACTGAAGCTTTCTTT. Encoded protein: CASTRTGTEAFF. The chain employs TRBV7-2 and TRBJ1-1; TRBD1 matches 7 bases. The CDR3 is made up of 12 amino acids. Germline-derived CDR1 and CDR2 are SGHTA and FQGNSA. Trimming cost V 7 bases and J 4 bases; bases outside gene matches: 3.

This rearrangement joins TRBV11-1 to TRBJ1-1; TRBD1 might be the D (5 bases). V was trimmed by 1 base and J by 7 bases, leaving 10 bases between them. Germline V lookup: CDR1 SGHAT, CDR2 FQDESV (reference sequence). The CDR3 runs to 13 residues. CDR3 nucleotides: TGTGCCAGCAGCTTAGAAGGGAGGGGTGAAGCTTTCTTT. Amino acid sequence: CASSLEGRGEAFF.